This T cell receptor (beta chain) was captured in a study of blood T cell repertoires in COVID-19. In germline, CDR1 is LGHDT, CDR2 YNNKEL (reference sequence). The ends lost 4 bases at V and 4 bases at J; junction bases unmatched: 4. This CDR3 has 14 amino acids. Original analysis: Reference gene primer amplification yielded estimated nucleated cell counts. Using immunoSEQ multiplex PCR, the repertoire was profiled, and TCRdb retains in-frame clones only, with some absent. That table supplies the V and J calls and clone size; D and trimming were determined from the DNA. This sample carries a few hundred thousand clones, around nine tenths of them seen once, and the ten largest clones take more than 1%. Individuals aged about 18 to 90 years were recruited from fewer than 30 US areas.

The chain joins TRBV3-1 (or the pseudogene TRBV3-2) to TRBJ1-2, with TRBD1 identical over 9 bases. This TCR derives from a woman under 30 who had recovered from COVID-19. The specimen was PBMCs or T cells enriched from blood (not recorded which). As DNA, the CDR3 is TGTGCCAGCAGCCGCCAGACAGGGGGCTATGGCTACACCTTC. This codes for CASSRQTGGYGYTF.